A selection of T cell receptor beta chains follows, all from one sample in a study of cytomegalovirus exposure and HLA in healthy donors. Sequencing used immunoSEQ multiplex PCR; TCRdb keeps in-frame clones, though not all of them. The sample carries approximately 180,000 clones, approximately 80% recorded once. Sequencing was done on a sample of PBMCs. The receptors stem from a woman between 25 and 40 years old in good health and CMV-seronegative. The CDR3 runs from the conserved cysteine through the conserved F or W. The D gene is left open where the match is weak. Clone size appears in some rows only: once, few, many, or a class for an expanded clone.

d_call,v_call,j_call,clone_size,cdr3_aa,cdr3_nt
.,TRBV19,TRBJ2-1,few,CASSIGRGGNEQFF,TGTGCCAGTAGTATTGGGAGGGGGGGGAATGAGCAGTTCTTC
.,TRBV28,TRBJ1-6,.,CASSGGGGAYNSPLHF,TGTGCCAGCAGCGGCGGAGGAGGGGCATACAATTCACCCCTCCACTTT
.,TRBV27,TRBJ1-2,.,CASSPRGQGYTF,TGTGCCAGCAGTCCGCGAGGACAGGGCTACACCTTC
TRBD1,TRBV11-2,TRBJ1-6,.,CASSWPGQGFFHF,TGTGCCAGCAGCTGGCCGGGACAGGGGTTCTTCCACTTT
.,TRBV28,TRBJ2-7,.,CASSLHRPQGYEQYF,TGTGCCAGCAGTTTACACCGCCCCCAGGGTTACGAGCAGTACTTC
.,TRBV6-6,TRBJ1-5,.,CASSYSGGEQPQHF,TGTGCCAGCAGTTACTCGGGGGGAGAGCAGCCCCAGCATTTT
TRBD2,TRBV5-6,TRBJ2-2,once,CASSPLGSGSTTGELFF,TGTGCCAGCAGCCCCCTGGGCAGCGGGAGCACCACCGGGGAGCTGTTTTTT
TRBD1,TRBV29-1,TRBJ1-3,.,CSGLPRGGNTIYF,TGCAGCGGGTTACCCAGGGGGGGAAACACCATATATTTT
TRBD1,TRBV19,TRBJ1-2,.,CASSMGVGGQGHYGYTF,TGTGCCAGTAGTATGGGTGTTGGCGGACAGGGGCACTATGGCTACACCTTC
.,TRBV10-2,TRBJ2-4,.,CASSEGGAVSNIQYF,TGCGCCAGCAGTGAGGGGGGGGCGGTGTCCAACATTCAGTACTTC
TRBD1,TRBV29-1,TRBJ1-5,.,CSVGGDSYSNQPQHF,TGCAGCGTTGGAGGGGACAGCTATAGCAATCAGCCCCAGCATTTT
TRBD1,TRBV30,TRBJ2-7,.,CAWSTRQGDHEQYF,TGTGCCTGGAGTACCCGACAGGGGGATCACGAGCAGTACTTC
TRBD1,TRBV25-1,TRBJ2-1,.,CASSAYRGLADEQFF,TGTGCCAGCAGTGCGTACAGGGGGCTGGCCGATGAGCAGTTCTTC
.,TRBV7-9,TRBJ2-5,.,CASFGGTGETQYF,TGTGCCAGCTTCGGGGGGACAGGAGAGACCCAGTACTTC
.,TRBV7-9,TRBJ2-5,.,CSSSQKETQYF,TGTTCCAGCAGCCAAAAAGAGACCCAGTACTTC
TRBD1,TRBV5-1,TRBJ2-7,.,CASTLGQGVLYEQYF,TGCGCCAGCACTTTGGGACAGGGCGTTTTATACGAGCAGTACTTC
.,TRBV7-3,TRBJ1-2,.,CASSEGLGNGYTF,TGTGCCAGCAGCGAAGGTCTCGGGAATGGCTACACCTTC
.,TRBV7-3,TRBJ2-5,.,CASSLDRRETQYF,TGTGCCAGCAGCCTGGACAGAAGAGAGACCCAGTACTTC
.,TRBV19,TRBJ2-7,.,CASSAGDFSYEQYF,TGTGCCAGTAGTGCCGGGGACTTCTCCTACGAGCAGTACTTC
.,TRBV2,TRBJ1-2,.,CASLGQLVNYGYTF,TGTGCCAGCCTCGGACAGCTTGTTAACTATGGCTACACCTTC
TRBD2,TRBV30,TRBJ2-7,once,CAWSVALAGANYEQYF,TGTGCCTGGAGTGTAGCCCTAGCGGGAGCCAACTACGAGCAGTACTTC
TRBD1,TRBV5-5,TRBJ1-4,.,CASSFGTGHFELFF,TGTGCCAGCAGCTTTGGGACAGGGCATTTCGAACTGTTTTTT
.,TRBV9,TRBJ2-1,.,CASSVAGRTYNEQFF,TGTGCCAGCAGCGTAGCCGGGAGAACGTACAATGAGCAGTTCTTC
TRBD1,TRBV7-6,TRBJ2-7,once,CASSFGTGSYEQYF,TGTGCCAGCAGCTTCGGGACAGGGTCCTACGAGCAGTACTTC
TRBD2,TRBV7-8,TRBJ2-7,once,CASSLGLAGVEQYF,TGTGCCAGCAGCTTGGGACTAGCGGGGGTCGAGCAGTACTTC
.,TRBV18,TRBJ2-7,few,CASSPPFTYEQYF,TGTGCCAGCTCACCACCGTTCACCTACGAGCAGTACTTC
TRBD2,TRBV7-2,TRBJ2-1,.,CASSPSGGAFCEQFF,TGTGCCAGCAGCCCAAGCGGGGGGGCTTTTTGTGAGCAGTTCTTC
TRBD2,TRBV4-1,TRBJ2-3,.,CASSQFGSGGFADTQYF,TGCGCCAGCAGCCAATTCGGAAGCGGGGGGTTTGCAGATACGCAGTATTTT
TRBD2,TRBV6-1,TRBJ2-1,.,CASVPSGGYNEQFF,TGTGCCAGCGTACCTAGCGGGGGCTACAATGAGCAGTTCTTC
.,TRBV13,TRBJ1-1,.,CASSFIQGPNTEAFF,TGTGCCAGCAGCTTTATACAGGGACCGAACACTGAAGCTTTCTTT
TRBD2,TRBV4-2,TRBJ2-2,.,CASSQETSGSSGELFF,TGTGCCAGCAGCCAAGAAACTAGCGGGAGTTCGGGGGAGCTGTTTTTT
TRBD2,TRBV19,TRBJ2-7,.,CASSIRPGGYEQYF,TGTGCCAGTAGTATCCGCCCGGGGGGATACGAGCAGTACTTC